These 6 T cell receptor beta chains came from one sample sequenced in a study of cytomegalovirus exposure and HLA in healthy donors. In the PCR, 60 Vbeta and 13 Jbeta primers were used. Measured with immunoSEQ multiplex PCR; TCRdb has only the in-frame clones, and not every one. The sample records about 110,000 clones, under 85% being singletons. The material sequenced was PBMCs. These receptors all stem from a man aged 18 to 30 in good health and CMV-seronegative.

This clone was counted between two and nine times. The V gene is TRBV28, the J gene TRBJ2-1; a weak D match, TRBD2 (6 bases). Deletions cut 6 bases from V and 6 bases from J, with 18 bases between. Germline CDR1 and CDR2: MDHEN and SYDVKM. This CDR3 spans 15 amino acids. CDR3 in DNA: TGTGCCAGCAGCTCACCGAGGAGGGGTATCAATGAGCAGTTCTTC. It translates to CASSSPRRGINEQFF.

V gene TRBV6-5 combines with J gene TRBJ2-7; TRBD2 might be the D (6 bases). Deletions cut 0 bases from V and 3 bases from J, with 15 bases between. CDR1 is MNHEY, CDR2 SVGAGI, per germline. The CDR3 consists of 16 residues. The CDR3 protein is CASSYSPEGAGYEQYF. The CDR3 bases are TGTGCCAGCAGTTACTCGCCGGAGGGAGCGGGCTACGAGCAGTACTTC.

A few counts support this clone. The CDR3 bases are TGTGCCAGCAGATTTACAGGGGGCACCTCCTACGAGCAGTACTTC. This sequence encodes CASRFTGGTSYEQYF. V gene TRBV6-5 combines with J gene TRBJ2-7; TRBD1 matches 9 bases. Trimming removed 6 bases from V and 0 bases from J; junction bases left unmatched: 6. The CDR3 contains 15 residues. Germline V CDR1 and CDR2: MNHEY, SVGAGI.

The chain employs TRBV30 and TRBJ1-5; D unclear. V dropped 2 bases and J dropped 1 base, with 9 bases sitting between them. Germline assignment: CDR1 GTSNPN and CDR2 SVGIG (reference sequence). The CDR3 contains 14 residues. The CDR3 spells CAWSPGESNQPQHF. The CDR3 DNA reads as TGTGCCTGGAGTCCTGGGGAGAGCAATCAGCCCCAGCATTTT.

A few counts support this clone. The CDR3: CASSQDRVRAGELFF. The DNA for the CDR3 is TGCGCCAGCAGCCAAGACAGGGTTAGGGCCGGGGAGCTGTTTTTT. This chain uses TRBV4-3 with TRBJ2-2, with a weak D call TRBD1 (5 bases). The germline CDR1 and CDR2 sequences are LGHNA and YSLEER. Trimming cost V 0 bases and J 6 bases, with 11 bases left between them. CDR3 length: 15 residues.

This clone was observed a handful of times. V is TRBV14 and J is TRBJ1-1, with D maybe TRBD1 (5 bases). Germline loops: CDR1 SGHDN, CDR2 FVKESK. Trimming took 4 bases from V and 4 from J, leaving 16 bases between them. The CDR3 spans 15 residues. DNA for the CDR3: TGTGCCAGCAGCCCACACAATACGGGGGGCACTGAAGCTTTCTTT. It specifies CASSPHNTGGTEAFF.